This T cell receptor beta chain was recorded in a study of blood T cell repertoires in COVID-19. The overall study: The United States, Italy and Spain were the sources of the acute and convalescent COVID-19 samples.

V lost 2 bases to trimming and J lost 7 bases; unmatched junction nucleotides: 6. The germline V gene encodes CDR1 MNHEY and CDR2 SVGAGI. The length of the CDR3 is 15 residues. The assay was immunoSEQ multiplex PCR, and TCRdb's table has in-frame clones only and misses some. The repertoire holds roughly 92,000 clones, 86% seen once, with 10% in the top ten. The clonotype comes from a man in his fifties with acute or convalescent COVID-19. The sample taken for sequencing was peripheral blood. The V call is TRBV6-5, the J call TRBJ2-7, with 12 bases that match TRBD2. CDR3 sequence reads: CASSYALAGGWEQYF. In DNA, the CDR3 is TGTGCCAGCAGTTACGCCCTAGCGGGAGGGTGGGAGCAGTACTTC.